This T cell receptor (beta chain) was sequenced in a study of T cell repertoires in ileal Crohn's disease. Points from the study as a whole: High-frequency clones were more common in sorted CD8 than CD4 cells.

Sequencing used immunoSEQ multiplex PCR; TCRdb keeps in-frame clones, though not all of them. The sample has tens of thousands of clones; about 81% are singletons. CDR3 length equals 14 residues. Germline V gives CDR1 SGHTS, CDR2 YDEGEE. V gave up 1 base and J gave up 5 bases, with 12 bases separating them. Of note for this clone: Its matching antigen is unknown.

The sample consisted of ileal tissue. The sequence was obtained from an adult with Crohn's disease. The chain links TRBV5-8 to TRBJ1-1; D is possibly TRBD1 (6 bases). The CDR3, as DNA: TGTGCCAGCAGCTTGTTAGGGGGTGGGACTGAAGCTTTCTTT. Protein product: CASSLLGGGTEAFF. Supplemented by reference TRBV5-8 and TRBJ1-1, the full variable domain reads EAGVTQSPTHLIKTRGQQATLRCSPISGHTSVYWYQQALGLGLQFLLWYDEGEERNRGNFPPRFSGRQFPNYSSELNVNALELEDSALYLCASSLLGGGTEAFFGQGTRLTVV.